Below, 10 T cell receptor beta chains from the same sample are listed, as sequenced in a study of cytomegalovirus exposure and HLA in healthy donors (dated by TCRdb to the late 2010s). Libraries were prepared through the immunoSEQ multiplex PCR assay. For the multiplex PCR, a mixture combining 60 forward primers for TCR Vbeta segments and 13 reverse primers for TCR Jbeta segments was used. TCRdb holds this immuneACCESS table with in-frame rearrangements only. Some clones are missing; in checked studies, unresolved V genes explain under half, and the rest has no known cause. The sample table holds a few hundred thousand clones, of which roughly 80% were seen once. Of the sample, around 15% is held by the ten largest clones. Material for sequencing was PBMCs. The receptors originated from a man aged 40-55 years in good health and CMV-seronegative.

The chain carries TRBV7-9 and TRBJ2-3; unclear D gene. The CDR3 runs to 12 residues. V lost 8 bases, J lost 4 bases, and 10 bases lay in between. Germline-derived CDR1 and CDR2 are SEHNR and FQNEAQ (reference sequence). The CDR3 DNA reads TGTGCCAGCGGGCTTCAGGCAGATACGCAGTATTTT. Protein sequence: CASGLQADTQYF. Together with reference TRBV7-9 and TRBJ2-3, the CDR3 gives the full variable domain: DTGVSQNPRHKITKRGQNVTFRCDPISEHNRLYWYRQTLGQGPEFLTYFQNEAQLEKSRLLSDRFSAERPKGSFSTLEIQRTEQGDSAMYLCASGLQADTQYFGPGTRLTVL.

The chain recombines TRBV7-3 with TRBJ2-3, with D uncertain. The CDR3 totals 14 residues. The V gene lost 2 bases and the J gene lost 0 bases, with 6 bases spanning the gap. Per the germline V gene, CDR1 is SGHTA and CDR2 is FQGTGA. CDR3 sequence (DNA): TGTGCCAGCAGCTTAGTCGGGAGCACAGATACGCAGTATTTT. It yields the protein CASSLVGSTDTQYF. The whole variable domain, remainder taken from reference TRBV7-3 and TRBJ2-3, is GAGVSQTPSNKVTEKGKYVELRCDPISGHTALYWYRQSLGQGPEFLIYFQGTGAADDSGLPNDRFFAVRPEGSVSTLKIQRTERGDSAVYLCASSLVGSTDTQYFGPGTRLTVL.

This clone was recorded once. This chain joins TRBV27 and TRBJ2-1; D remains unclear. The CDR3 extends over 16 amino acids. Germline assignment: CDR1 MNHEY and CDR2 SMNVEV (reference sequence). The V end was cut by 0 bases, the J end by 4 bases, with 13 bases between. In DNA form, the CDR3 reads TGTGCCAGCAGTTTATCATATGCGGCCTATTACAATGAGCAGTTCTTC. As protein: CASSLSYAAYYNEQFF.

The rearrangement joins TRBV27 to TRBJ1-1; D remains ambiguous. The ends were cut back, 8 bases at V and 4 bases at J, with 14 bases in the middle. CDR3 size: 13 residues. CDR1 is MNHEY, CDR2 SMNVEV, per germline (reference sequence). For the CDR3, the DNA is TGTGCCAGCCGCAAGGAGCTTCGCACTGAAGCTTTCTTT. It codes for CASRKELRTEAFF.

V gene TRBV2 combines with J gene TRBJ1-5; no clear D gene. CDR3 length: 13 residues. Germline V gene sequence: CDR1 SNHLY, CDR2 FYNNEI. Deletions cut 6 bases from V and 11 bases from J, with 17 bases between. CDR3 in amino acids: CASRTAEGRAQHF. CDR3 nucleotide sequence: TGTGCCAGCAGGACCGCTGAAGGGAGGGCCCAGCATTTT.

The V and J genes are TRBV29-1 and TRBJ2-7, with D unresolved. CDR3 size: 13 residues. From germline, CDR1 is SQVTM and CDR2 ANQGSEA. Trimming left V 4 bases short and J 3 bases short, with 13 bases between. This chain's CDR3 is CSVVPDLNYEQYF. The CDR3 DNA sequence: TGCAGCGTTGTCCCCGACTTAAACTACGAGCAGTACTTC.

V is TRBV9 and J is TRBJ2-7, with D possibly TRBD1 on 5 matching bases. There are 13 residues in the CDR3. Deletions cut 2 bases from V and 6 bases from J, with 12 bases between. CDR1 SGDLS and CDR2 YYNGEE come from the germline V gene. This CDR3 reads CASSVRAPGEQYF. The DNA for the CDR3 is TGTGCCAGCAGCGTCAGGGCTCCAGGCGAGCAGTACTTC.

The chain is built from TRBV4-1 and TRBJ2-7; 9 bases map to TRBD1. Germline V gives CDR1 MGHRA, CDR2 YSYEKL. Trimming cost V 0 bases and J 6 bases; bases outside gene matches: 9. This CDR3 has 16 amino acids. Written as DNA, the CDR3 is TGCGCCAGCAGCCAAGATCCAACAGGGGGCTTGGTCGAGCAGTACTTC. This translates into CASSQDPTGGLVEQYF.

The genes are TRBV20-1 and TRBJ1-2; tentative D call: TRBD1 (5 bases). The CDR3 runs 10 residues. Germline V gives CDR1 DFQATT, CDR2 SNEGSKA (reference sequence). Between the trimmed V and J ends, which lost 5 bases and 7 bases, there was a span of 8 bases. CDR3 residues: CSAPTGGYTF. In DNA, the CDR3 is TGCAGTGCTCCCACAGGTGGCTACACCTTC.

Only a few counts were recorded for this clone. This chain uses TRBV29-1 with TRBJ2-7, with TRBD2 identical over 7 bases. The CDR3 sequence is 15 residues long. The V segment lost 0 bases and the J segment 4 bases; nucleotides outside the gene matches: 9. Germline V gene sequence: CDR1 SQVTM, CDR2 ANQGSEA. In DNA form, the CDR3 reads TGCAGCGTTGAAGACGGTCGGGGGGTTGGATACGAGCAGTACTTC. This sequence encodes CSVEDGRGVGYEQYF.